This entry describes one T cell receptor beta chain. In the source study's methods: Quantification of nucleated cells was approximated via reference gene primer amplification. TCRdb keeps only in-frame clones here, not all; method: immunoSEQ multiplex PCR. The DNA gave D and trimming, while V, J and clone size come from that table. This sample has around 250,000 clones, with approximately 90% found just once. The source of the sample is a study of blood T cell repertoires in COVID-19. The CDR3 totals 16 residues. Germline assignment: CDR1 MNHEY and CDR2 SVGAGI. V shed 0 bases and J shed 2 bases, with 11 bases lying between them.

The receptor's source is a man aged 35-49 years who had been exposed to COVID-19. The specimen was PBMCs or T cells enriched from blood (not recorded which). The gene calls are TRBV6-5 and TRBJ2-1; weak D call: TRBD2 (5 bases). The CDR3 spells CASSYSGAATYNEQFF. DNA of the CDR3: TGTGCCAGCAGTTACTCAGGAGCGGCCACCTACAATGAGCAGTTCTTC.